The 19 T cell receptor beta chains reported below all come from one sample, sequenced in a study of molecular identifiers for immune sequencing clone quantification. From the PCR reads, TCRdb called clonotypes with MiXCR, one entry per CDR3 protein. In the table there are tens of thousands of distinct CDR3 sequences, about 18% of which are singletons. Sequencing used naive CD8+ T cells from blood, with Jurkat cell RNA spiked in. Subset indicated: FACS-sorted CD8+CD4-CCR7+CD45RA+ naive T cells. Receptors originate from a human donor in good health. Some libraries in this study had Jurkat cell RNA spiked in.

This clonotype was observed a few times. The rearrangement links TRBV10-1 to TRBJ2-2; no reliable D call. The germline CDR1 and CDR2 sequences are WNHNN and SYGVQD (reference sequence). The CDR3 loop spans 12 amino acids. The germline V and J ends were trimmed by 3 bases and 13 bases, with 12 bases remaining between them. CDR3 sequence (DNA): TGCGCCAGCAGTGATAGAGGCACTGGGCTGTTTTTT. This translates into CASSDRGTGLFF.

The sample holds many counts of this clonotype. This sequence joins TRBV12-3 or TRBV12-4 and TRBJ1-1; 9 bases are a match to TRBD1. V dropped 6 bases and J dropped 3; count of bases not matched to a gene: 11. The length of the CDR3 is 16 residues. The CDR3 nucleotides are TGTGCCAGCAGGATCCGGGACAGGGTCGGGGACACTGAAGCTTTCTTT. This sequence encodes CASRIRDRVGDTEAFF.

This clonotype was counted a few times. The genes are TRBV12-3 or TRBV12-4 and TRBJ2-3; D is tentatively TRBD1 or TRBD2 (5 bases each). V was pared by 8 bases and J by 2 bases, with 11 bases between. This CDR3 spans 13 amino acids. The CDR3 DNA is TGTGCCAGCGCCGGGGACGACACAGATACGCAGTATTTT. Amino acids: CASAGDDTDTQYF.

This clonotype was seen at least ten times. This chain links TRBV29-1 with TRBJ2-1; D is uncertain. Germline V gene data show CDR1 as SQVTM and CDR2 as ANQGSEA. V lost 3 bases and J 5 bases, leaving 14 bases between the germline ends. The length of the CDR3 is 14 residues. CDR3 residues: CSVEMFGDHNEQFF. For the CDR3, the DNA is TGCAGCGTTGAGATGTTCGGAGACCACAATGAGCAGTTCTTC.

The chain has TRBV11-2 and TRBJ2-2; 8 nucleotides line up with TRBD1. Germline CDR1 reads SGHAT; CDR2 reads FQNNGV. Trimming removed 3 bases from V and 3 bases from J; junction bases left unmatched: 9. The CDR3 runs to 17 residues. The chain's CDR3 is CASSLGAGTGHTGELFF. In DNA form, the CDR3 reads TGTGCCAGCAGCTTGGGGGCCGGGACAGGTCACACCGGGGAGCTGTTTTTT.

As regards this clonotype: This may be a read error, as it is one base from a much larger clone. This chain links TRBV7-9 with TRBJ1-2; the D is unclear. The V gene lost 5 bases and the J gene lost 6 bases, with 16 bases spanning the gap. The CDR3 runs to 14 residues. Looked up from germline, CDR1 is SEHNR and CDR2 is FQNEAQ (reference sequence). CDR3: CASSPQPGSDGYTF. In nucleotides, the CDR3 is TGTGCCAGCAGCCCCCAACCGGGTAGCGATGGCTACACCTTC.

Ten or more counts support this clonotype. The CDR3 DNA reads as TGTGCCAGCAGCTTAGCGCGTGGCCACGGAACCTACGAGCAGTACTTC. Residues: CASSLARGHGTYEQYF. The chain combines TRBV7-8 with TRBJ2-7; D gene unclear. Germline V gene lookup returns CDR1 SGHVS and CDR2 FQNEAQ. This CDR3 is 16 amino acids long. Trimming stripped 0 bases from V and 2 bases from J, with 14 bases between.

At least ten counts were recorded for this clonotype. The J gene is TRBJ2-7, the V gene TRBV29-1; no firm D call. The germline V gene encodes CDR1 SQVTM and CDR2 ANQGSEA. V was trimmed by 4 bases and J by 3 bases, leaving 1 base between them. The CDR3 sequence is 9 residues long. The CDR3 loop is CSVVYEQYF. In nucleotides, the CDR3 is TGCAGCGTTGTCTACGAGCAGTACTTC.

With respect to this clonotype: A much larger clone sits a single nucleotide away, making a read error possible. Since the CDR3 does not end with the conserved phenylalanine or tryptophan, this likely comes from a read error. The chain combines TRBV12-3 or TRBV12-4 with TRBJ1-2, with D unresolved. Trimming took off 4 bases at V and 8 bases at J, with 11 bases between the two ends. The length of the CDR3 is 12 residues. CDR3 amino acids: CASSYPGKGYTL. CDR3 DNA: TGTGCCAGCAGTTATCCGGGGAAAGGCTACACCCTC.

V and J are TRBV7-8 and TRBJ2-7; D is unresolved. This CDR3 has 15 amino acids. CDR1 and CDR2 from the germline V gene are SGHVS and FQNEAQ. V shed 5 bases and J shed 4 bases, with 18 bases lying between them. The CDR3 DNA is TGTGCCAGCAGCGTACTGGGTTCCCTAGTTTACGAGCAGTACTTC. This codes for CASSVLGSLVYEQYF. Full variable domain (rest looked up from reference TRBV7-8 and TRBJ2-7): GAGVSQSPRYKVAKRGQDVALRCDPISGHVSLFWYQQALGQGPEFLTYFQNEAQLDKSGLPSDRFFAERPEGSVSTLKIQRTQQEDSAVYLCASSVLGSLVYEQYFGPGTRLTVT.

In its sample, this clonotype was seen many times. V and J are TRBV19 and TRBJ2-1; D unresolved. This CDR3 contains 15 residues. V lost 3 bases and J lost 8, with 17 bases in between. CDR1 and CDR2 from the germline V gene are LNHDA and SQIVND (reference sequence). The CDR3 region is CASSMSSWLSDEQFF. The CDR3 DNA follows: TGTGCCAGTAGTATGTCGTCCTGGCTGAGTGATGAGCAGTTCTTC.

This clonotype occurred many times. CDR3 in DNA: TGTGCCAGCGTTACTAACACTGAAGCTTTCTTT. Translating gives CASVTNTEAFF. The chain has TRBV7-9 and TRBJ1-1, with D unclear. The germline gives CDR1 SEHNR, CDR2 FQNEAQ (reference sequence). This CDR3 comprises 11 residues. Trimming took off 8 bases at V and 2 bases at J, with 6 bases between the two ends.

This clonotype was seen repeatedly, ten times or more. This chain uses TRBV27 with TRBJ1-5; D is perhaps TRBD1 (5 bases). The CDR3 is 14 residues long. Trimming stripped 0 bases from V and 4 bases from J, with 7 bases between. Germline values: CDR1 MNHEY, CDR2 SMNVEV (reference sequence). The CDR3 DNA follows: TGTGCCAGCAGTTTATCGGGGCAGAATCAGCCCCAGCATTTT. It translates to CASSLSGQNQPQHF.

This sequence joins TRBV11-2 and TRBJ2-3, with TRBD2 matching 9 bases. CDR1 and CDR2 from the germline V gene are SGHAT and FQNNGV. With 0 bases clipped from V and 0 bases from J, the junction kept 4 bases outside the gene matches. The CDR3 loop spans 17 amino acids. CDR3 amino acids: CASSLDPLAGSTDTQYF. As DNA, the CDR3 is TGTGCCAGCAGCTTAGATCCGCTAGCGGGGAGCACAGATACGCAGTATTTT.

Many counts were recorded for this clonotype. The chain employs TRBV29-1 and TRBJ2-7; 7 bases are a match to TRBD2. The CDR3 runs 13 residues. Unmatched junction bases numbered 2, after V lost 1 base and J lost 2 bases. Germline V CDR1 and CDR2: SQVTM, ANQGSEA. The CDR3 DNA sequence: TGCAGCGTTGAAGCGGGAGGACCCTACGAGCAGTACTTC. This codes for CSVEAGGPYEQYF.

About this clonotype: Being one base from a much bigger clone, this may be a read error. The chain links TRBV11-2 to TRBJ2-1; maybe TRBD2 (5 bases). V lost 4 bases and J 0 bases, leaving 16 bases between the germline ends. The V gene's germline CDR1 is SGHAT and CDR2 FQNNGV. This CDR3 spans 17 amino acids. The CDR3 sequence is CASSSPGMESSYNEQFF. Written as DNA, the CDR3 is TGTGCCAGCAGCTCCCCCGGGATGGAGAGCTCCTACAATGAGCAGTTCTTC.

This clonotype appeared many times. V and J are TRBV10-3 and TRBJ2-5, with D unresolved. In germline, CDR1 is ENHRY, CDR2 SYGVKD. The CDR3 spans 12 residues. V lost 10 bases and J 1 base, leaving 10 bases between the germline ends. The CDR3 here is CATQQRQETQYF. The CDR3 DNA follows: TGTGCCACGCAGCAGCGCCAAGAGACCCAGTACTTC.

This clonotype has just a few counts. The rearrangement joins TRBV19 to TRBJ2-5; 7 positions agree with TRBD1. The CDR3 covers 15 residues. The ends lost 5 bases at V and 2 bases at J; junction bases unmatched: 8. Germline V lookup: CDR1 LNHDA, CDR2 SQIVND (reference sequence). The CDR3 here is CASSFWDRQQETQYF. DNA for the CDR3: TGTGCCAGTAGTTTCTGGGACAGACAACAAGAGACCCAGTACTTC.

This clonotype was recorded at least ten times. V and J are TRBV5-6 and TRBJ2-7; TRBD1 is a possible D gene (5 bases). In germline, CDR1 is SGHDT, CDR2 YYEEEE. The CDR3 has 11 amino acids. Trimming shortened V by 2 bases and J by 7 bases, and 7 bases separated the two germline ends. The CDR3 is CASSLPGEQYF. CDR3 bases: TGTGCCAGCAGCTTACCAGGGGAGCAGTACTTC.